This TCR beta chain was obtained from a study of cytomegalovirus exposure and HLA in healthy donors. Study context: Earlier sequencing of around 190 million T cells yielded approximately 120 million unique TCR beta sequences. HLA-typed donors were the source of approximately 85 million unique TCRs, which an early data release held. Study findings and constraints: Across all donors, roughly uniform sequencing depth was an assumption of the presence/absence analyses.

The sample holds a few counts of this clone. The antigen is undetermined. V was clipped by 3 bases and J by 5 bases; unmatched bases: 12. Germline V gene data show CDR1 as SGHAT and CDR2 as FQNNGV. The CDR3 has 17 amino acids. 60 Vbeta and 13 Jbeta primers were used in PCR. The authors' processing: About 10 million shared chains were among about 80 million unique TCR beta chains counted in a later analysis. Using immunoSEQ multiplex PCR, the repertoire was profiled, and TCRdb retains in-frame clones only, with some absent. Clone size and the V and J calls come from that table; the DNA yielded D and trimming. The table lists over 90,000 clones, around 79% of them singletons.

Sequencing used PBMCs. The chain carries TRBV11-2 and TRBJ2-2; 7 bases agree with TRBD2. This sequence was found in a woman aged 70 to 79 in good health and CMV-seropositive. CDR3 amino acids: CASSFSREAGLTGELFF. The CDR3 region has the DNA TGTGCCAGCAGCTTCTCACGGGAGGCAGGGCTTACCGGGGAGCTGTTTTTT.